The rows below give T cell receptor beta chains drawn from one sample of a study of CD8+CD57+ T cells in acquired aplastic anemia. TCRdb fed the reads into MiXCR, producing one record per CDR3 protein. The sample includes 150,000 to 200,000 distinct CDR3 sequences, 50% to 75% of them seen just once. What was sequenced was sorted CD4+, CD8+, or CD8+CD57+ T cells (not recorded which) from PBMCs. The receptors were sampled from a human donor with severe aplastic anemia or a healthy control (not recorded which). Each CDR3 is given with its conserved first and last residue. D genes are given only for firm matches. Some rows have no size entry. The others give once, few or many, or a class for an expanded clone.

d_call j_call v_call clone_size cdr3_aa cdr3_nt
NA TRBJ1-1 TRBV11-2 NA CASSLGVGGGEQFF TGTGCCAGCAGCTTAGGTGTTGGAGGGGGTGAGCAGTTCTTT
TRBD1 TRBJ1-5 TRBV6-4 NA CASTPGQGPYSNQPQHF TGTGCCAGCACTCCGGGACAGGGCCCGTATAGCAATCAGCCCCAGCATTTT
TRBD1 TRBJ1-5 TRBV19 NA CASSRTLGQPNQPQHF TGTGCCAGTAGTCGCACCCTGGGACAGCCTAATCAGCCCCAGCATTTT
NA TRBJ1-5 TRBV12-3/TRBV12-4 NA CASSSPLVNGPQHF TGTGCCAGCAGTTCCCCATTGGTCAATGGGCCCCAGCATTTT
NA TRBJ1-5 TRBV20-1 many CSTPGHSHNQPQHF TGCAGCACTCCGGGACACTCTCACAATCAGCCCCAGCATTTT
NA TRBJ2-5 TRBV28 NA CASSPREQEAQYF TGTGCCAGCAGTCCTCGCGAACAAGAGGCCCAGTACTTC
NA TRBJ2-7 TRBV19 NA CASSIGGTIGHEQYF TGTGCCAGTAGTATCGGAGGGACCATCGGCCACGAGCAGTACTTC
NA TRBJ1-1 TRBV7-2 NA CASSLIAGSNLKANTEAFF TGTGCCAGCAGCTTAATAGCAGGGTCCAACCTAAAAGCGAACACTGAAGCTTTCTTT
NA TRBJ2-7 TRBV20-1 NA CSARKQGSEQYF TGCAGTGCTAGGAAACAGGGCTCCGAGCAGTACTTC
TRBD1 TRBJ2-5 TRBV9 NA CASSSRDRGRETQYF TGTGCCAGCAGCTCACGGGACAGGGGGAGAGAGACCCAGTACTTC
TRBD1 TRBJ2-7 TRBV7-9 few CASSLRSPRDRRTSWAQYF TGTGCCAGCAGCTTACGGTCACCACGGGACAGGCGGACCTCGTGGGCGCAGTACTTC
NA TRBJ2-5 TRBV7-2 NA CASRVSGAQETQYF TGTGCCAGCAGGGTTTCAGGGGCCCAAGAGACCCAGTACTTC
NA TRBJ1-1 TRBV19 NA CASSPSYISMNTEAFF TGTGCCAGCTCACCCAGCTATATATCCATGAACACTGAAGCTTTCTTT
NA TRBJ1-1 TRBV2 NA CASTRRGGSEEAFF TGTGCCAGCACCCGACGGGGGGGTTCTGAAGAAGCTTTCTTT